A selection of T cell receptor beta chains follows, all from one sample in a study of spatial heterogeneity in lung cancer. TCRdb redid the calling of the 5' RACE reads with MiXCR, one entry per CDR3 protein. The sample has 24,000 or so distinct CDR3 sequences, less than 3.5% seen once. The specimen was PBMCs, collected at surgery. Receptors were obtained from a female donor with early-stage non-small cell lung cancer. The CDR3 runs from the conserved cysteine through the conserved F or W. Each record gives: clone size, J gene, D gene, V gene, CDR3 protein, CDR3 DNA. The D gene is left open where the match is weak. Rows may omit the clone size; those that give it use once, few, many or a size class.

size: many
J: TRBJ1-2
D: .
V: TRBV4-1
CDR3: CASRRTANYGYTF
DNA: TGCGCCAGCAGGAGGACAGCTAACTATGGCTACACCTTC

size: many
J: TRBJ2-7
D: TRBD2
V: TRBV6-5
CDR3: CASSGTSGRSAYEQYF
DNA: TGTGCCAGCAGTGGGACTAGCGGGAGGTCAGCCTACGAGCAGTACTTC

size: many
J: TRBJ2-3
D: .
V: TRBV27
CDR3: CASTPLGQGITDTQYF
DNA: TGTGCCAGCACCCCCCTGGGGCAGGGGATCACAGATACGCAGTATTTT

size: many
J: TRBJ2-1
D: TRBD2
V: TRBV7-2
CDR3: CASTTLSSGEQFF
DNA: TGTGCCAGCACTACACTCTCTAGCGGAGAGCAGTTCTTC

size: many
J: TRBJ2-3
D: .
V: TRBV18
CDR3: CASSRSVSTDTQYF
DNA: TGTGCCAGCTCACGGTCGGTGAGCACAGATACGCAGTATTTT

size: many
J: TRBJ2-7
D: .
V: TRBV12-3/TRBV12-4
CDR3: CASSLSYGKGSLQYEQYF
DNA: TGTGCCAGCAGTTTATCCTATGGGAAGGGGTCGCTTCAATACGAGCAGTACTTC

size: many
J: TRBJ1-1
D: TRBD1
V: TRBV28
CDR3: CASTFRGVSNTEAFF
DNA: TGTGCCAGCACCTTCAGGGGGGTCTCGAACACTGAAGCTTTCTTT

size: medium-sized
J: TRBJ2-1
D: .
V: TRBV14
CDR3: CASSQGSYNEQFF
DNA: TGTGCCAGCAGCCAAGGCTCGTACAATGAGCAGTTCTTC

size: many
J: TRBJ2-7
D: .
V: TRBV27
CDR3: CASSTRWTLRSYEQYF
DNA: TGTGCCAGCAGTACGAGATGGACACTTCGCTCCTACGAGCAGTACTTC

size: few
J: TRBJ1-6
D: TRBD1
V: TRBV30
CDR3: CAWSLQGAQSSPLHF
DNA: TGTGCCTGGAGTCTACAGGGGGCGCAGAGTTCACCCCTCCACTTT

size: many
J: TRBJ1-4
D: TRBD1
V: TRBV7-9
CDR3: CASSVTGAFGEKLFF
DNA: TGTGCCAGCAGCGTAACAGGGGCATTTGGGGAAAAACTGTTTTTT

size: .
J: TRBJ2-7
D: TRBD2
V: TRBV5-1
CDR3: CASSSGTSGNYEQYF
DNA: TGCGCCAGCAGCTCCGGGACTAGCGGAAACTACGAGCAGTACTTC

size: many
J: TRBJ2-1
D: .
V: TRBV6-5
CDR3: CASRPTSSYNEQFF
DNA: TGTGCCAGCAGGCCGACTAGCTCCTACAATGAGCAGTTCTTC

size: many
J: TRBJ2-7
D: .
V: TRBV6-5
CDR3: CASSYSHSYEQYF
DNA: TGTGCCAGCAGTTACTCGCACAGCTACGAGCAGTACTTC

size: few
J: TRBJ2-2
D: TRBD1
V: TRBV3-1
CDR3: CASSRGQSGHTGELFF
DNA: TGTGCCAGCAGCCGGGGACAGTCGGGCCACACCGGGGAGCTGTTTTTT

size: many
J: TRBJ2-2
D: .
V: TRBV29-1
CDR3: CSVGRRLGSGELFF
DNA: TGCAGCGTTGGTCGCAGGTTGGGGTCCGGGGAGCTGTTTTTT

size: few
J: TRBJ2-7
D: TRBD2
V: TRBV5-1
CDR3: CASSLAARWTSVSYEQYF
DNA: TGCGCCAGCAGCTTGGCTGCGCGGTGGACTAGCGTCTCCTACGAGCAGTACTTC

size: few
J: TRBJ2-1
D: .
V: TRBV7-3
CDR3: CASSLTSGALSDEQFF
DNA: TGTGCCAGCAGCTTAACTTCGGGTGCCCTATCGGATGAGCAGTTCTTC

size: medium-sized
J: TRBJ1-2
D: .
V: TRBV7-9
CDR3: CASSRQTSYYGYTF
DNA: TGTGCCAGCAGCCGCCAGACCTCATACTATGGCTACACCTTC

size: many
J: TRBJ2-5
D: .
V: TRBV5-1
CDR3: CASSTQETQYF
DNA: TGCGCCAGCAGCACCCAAGAGACCCAGTACTTC

size: many
J: TRBJ2-5
D: TRBD2
V: TRBV9
CDR3: CASSATSGGSGGQETQYF
DNA: TGTGCCAGCAGCGCTACTAGCGGGGGCTCCGGGGGCCAAGAGACCCAGTACTTC

size: many
J: TRBJ1-4
D: .
V: TRBV25-1
CDR3: CASSEIRPTTNEKLFF
DNA: TGTGCCAGCAGTGAAATCAGGCCGACAACTAATGAAAAACTGTTTTTT

size: many
J: TRBJ1-5
D: TRBD1
V: TRBV10-2
CDR3: CASSSGQGYSNQPQHF
DNA: TGCGCCAGCAGTTCGGGACAGGGTTATAGCAATCAGCCCCAGCATTTT

size: many
J: TRBJ2-1
D: .
V: TRBV2
CDR3: CASSEARWDSRANEQFF
DNA: TGTGCCAGCAGTGAAGCTCGTTGGGACTCCCGGGCCAATGAGCAGTTCTTC

size: many
J: TRBJ2-2
D: TRBD1
V: TRBV7-9
CDR3: CASSSYRGSNTGELFF
DNA: TGTGCCAGCAGCTCGTACAGGGGCTCGAACACCGGGGAGCTGTTTTTT

size: many
J: TRBJ2-5
D: .
V: TRBV4-2
CDR3: CASSQDILDGGKETQYF
DNA: TGTGCCAGCAGCCAAGACATACTGGACGGGGGTAAAGAGACCCAGTACTTC

size: few
J: TRBJ2-7
D: .
V: TRBV6-1
CDR3: CASSEYLGGGSYEQYF
DNA: TGTGCCAGCAGTGAATATTTAGGGGGTGGGTCCTACGAGCAGTACTTC

size: many
J: TRBJ1-3
D: .
V: TRBV7-9
CDR3: CASNGDSGNTIYF
DNA: TGTGCCAGCAACGGGGACTCTGGAAACACCATATATTTT

size: many
J: TRBJ2-7
D: TRBD1
V: TRBV28
CDR3: CASRQTGTYEQYF
DNA: TGTGCCAGCAGGCAGACAGGGACCTACGAGCAGTACTTC

size: many
J: TRBJ1-2
D: .
V: TRBV7-9
CDR3: CASSLVALVLYGYTF
DNA: TGTGCCAGCAGCTTAGTCGCACTTGTCCTCTATGGCTACACCTTC

size: few
J: TRBJ2-7
D: .
V: TRBV27
CDR3: CASSLGHGRGHEQYF
DNA: TGTGCCAGCTCTCTCGGGCATGGCAGGGGCCACGAGCAGTACTTC

size: many
J: TRBJ1-6
D: .
V: TRBV20-1
CDR3: CSAGSGSDNSPLHF
DNA: TGCAGTGCTGGCAGCGGCAGTGATAATTCACCCCTCCACTTT

size: .
J: TRBJ2-5
D: TRBD2
V: TRBV7-3
CDR3: CANSPSGGGETQYF
DNA: TGTGCCAACAGCCCAAGCGGGGGCGGAGAGACCCAGTACTTC

size: many
J: TRBJ2-1
D: .
V: TRBV13
CDR3: CASSPRSSYNEQFF
DNA: TGTGCCAGCAGCCCCCGGAGCTCCTACAATGAGCAGTTCTTC

size: many
J: TRBJ2-1
D: .
V: TRBV27
CDR3: CASRAGTVSYNEQFF
DNA: TGTGCCAGCAGAGCCGGGACTGTCTCCTACAATGAGCAGTTCTTC

size: .
J: TRBJ2-1
D: TRBD2
V: TRBV4-1
CDR3: CASRKIAGVVNEQFF
DNA: TGCGCCAGCAGGAAAATAGCGGGAGTAGTCAATGAGCAGTTCTTC

size: many
J: TRBJ1-2
D: .
V: TRBV10-3
CDR3: CAINAGGTSTNLGYTF
DNA: TGTGCCATCAACGCGGGGGGGACCAGCACAAACCTTGGCTACACCTTC

size: many
J: TRBJ1-2
D: .
V: TRBV15
CDR3: CATSSGDYAYTF
DNA: TGTGCCACCAGCAGTGGGGACTATGCCTACACCTTC

size: many
J: TRBJ2-5
D: TRBD1
V: TRBV7-3
CDR3: CASSLRRGRRRQETQYF
DNA: TGTGCCAGCAGCTTAAGAAGGGGGCGTCGGCGACAAGAGACCCAGTACTTC

size: many
J: TRBJ2-7
D: TRBD1
V: TRBV5-1
CDR3: CASSLSRDRRYEQYF
DNA: TGCGCCAGCAGCTTGAGCCGGGACAGGAGGTACGAGCAGTACTTC

size: many
J: TRBJ2-3
D: TRBD1
V: TRBV25-1
CDR3: CASSDPARQTGNFPDTQYF
DNA: TGTGCCAGCAGTGACCCAGCCAGACAGACAGGGAATTTCCCAGATACGCAGTATTTT

size: many
J: TRBJ1-3
D: .
V: TRBV7-9
CDR3: CASSFGGSGNTIYF
DNA: TGTGCCAGCAGCTTCGGGGGATCTGGAAACACCATATATTTT

size: many
J: TRBJ2-3
D: TRBD2
V: TRBV12-3/TRBV12-4
CDR3: CASSPRRGLAGVPTTDTQYF
DNA: TGTGCCAGCAGTCCAAGAAGGGGACTAGCGGGAGTCCCTACCACAGATACGCAGTATTTT

size: few
J: TRBJ1-3
D: .
V: TRBV6-6
CDR3: CASTFTGSSGNTIYF
DNA: TGTGCCAGCACCTTTACAGGGAGCTCTGGAAACACCATATATTTT

size: many
J: TRBJ1-6
D: .
V: TRBV24-1
CDR3: CATSGASPLHF
DNA: TGTGCCACCAGCGGAGCCTCACCCCTCCACTTT

size: many
J: TRBJ2-2
D: .
V: TRBV11-2
CDR3: CASSSAPLPGSNTGELFF
DNA: TGTGCCAGCAGCTCCGCCCCTCTCCCGGGGTCGAACACCGGGGAGCTGTTTTTT